Shown below are 16 T cell receptor beta chains from a single sample sequenced in a study of PD-L1 blockade in urothelial cancer. Measured with immunoSEQ multiplex PCR; TCRdb has only the in-frame clones, and not every one. The table records tens of thousands of clones, roughly 87% of them present only once. The sample here was PBMCs, taken around atezolizumab (anti-PD-L1) treatment. These receptor sequences come from a man aged 65 to 79 with urothelial cancer.

The chain employs TRBV6-6 and TRBJ2-7; 9 positions match TRBD2. Germline V gene data show CDR1 as MNHNY and CDR2 as SVGAGI (reference sequence). V was pared by 2 bases and J by 1 base, with 0 bases of the junction left unmatched. The CDR3 sequence is 14 residues long. In DNA form, the CDR3 reads TGTGCCAGCAGTTACCTAGCGGGGTCCTACGAGCAGTACTTC. It is translated as CASSYLAGSYEQYF.

The chain uses TRBV7-2 and TRBJ1-1, with D unresolved. The CDR3 extends over 16 amino acids. The germline CDR1 and CDR2 sequences are SGHTA and FQGNSA. The V end lost 1 base, the J end lost 0 bases, and 12 bases lay between the germline ends. CDR3 region: CASSLVLEVLNTEAFF. CDR3 nucleotides: TGTGCCAGCAGCTTAGTCTTGGAGGTCTTGAACACTGAAGCTTTCTTT.

The CDR3 nucleotides read TGTGCCATCAGTGATGGGGCTAGCGGGCTTCAAGAGACCCAGTACTTC. It specifies CAISDGASGLQETQYF. The V gene is TRBV10-3, the J gene TRBJ2-5, with 8 nucleotides matching TRBD2. After removal of 3 bases from V and 2 bases from J, the junction contained 8 bases not matched to a gene. CDR3 length: 16 residues. The germline V gene encodes CDR1 ENHRY and CDR2 SYGVKD.

The V and J genes are TRBV2 and TRBJ2-3; TRBD1 agrees at 8 bases. Unmatched junction bases numbered 9, after V lost 7 bases and J lost 6 bases. CDR1 SNHLY and CDR2 FYNNEI come from the germline V gene. The CDR3 has 14 residues. CDR3 region: CASKDRGRRDTQYF. In DNA, the CDR3 is TGTGCCAGCAAAGACAGGGGTCGGAGGGATACGCAGTATTTT.

The rearrangement uses TRBV5-5 and TRBJ1-4; D gene ambiguous. Deletions cut 2 bases from V and 7 bases from J, with 6 bases between. The CDR3 is 12 amino acids. The V gene's germline CDR1 is SGHKS and CDR2 YYEKEE (reference sequence). CDR3 loop: CASSFRLEKLFF. Here the CDR3 DNA reads TGTGCCAGCAGCTTCAGACTTGAAAAACTGTTTTTT.

This chain links TRBV7-9 with TRBJ2-7, with D possibly TRBD2 on 6 matching bases. V was clipped by 5 bases and J by 0 bases, with 11 bases between them. From germline, CDR1 is SEHNR and CDR2 FQNEAQ (reference sequence). This CDR3 has 14 residues. The CDR3 sequence is CASSRDGSSYEQYF. CDR3 DNA: TGTGCCAGCAGCCGGGACGGGAGCTCCTACGAGCAGTACTTC.

The genes are TRBV2 and TRBJ2-5, with 11 bases matching TRBD2. The CDR3 has 15 residues. The germline gives CDR1 SNHLY, CDR2 FYNNEI. The trim removed 5 bases at V and 5 bases at J, leaving 7 bases unmatched. The CDR3 region is CASSRSGGARETQYF. The CDR3 DNA is TGTGCCAGCAGTCGTAGCGGGGGGGCCAGGGAGACCCAGTACTTC.

The gene calls are TRBV5-1 and TRBJ1-2, with TRBD1 matching 12 bases. The CDR3 extends over 17 amino acids. V was pared by 4 bases and J by 2 bases, with 9 bases of the junction left unmatched. Germline CDR1 and CDR2: SGHRS and YFSETQ. The CDR3, as DNA: TGCGCCAGCAGCGGGACCGGGACAGGGGGCGTAAACTATGGCTACACCTTC. Translation: CASSGTGTGGVNYGYTF.

The chain combines TRBV11-2 with TRBJ1-1; possibly TRBD1 for D (6 bases). The CDR3 has 16 residues. The V end lost 5 bases, the J end lost 6 bases, and 22 bases lay between the germline ends. The germline V gene encodes CDR1 SGHAT and CDR2 FQNNGV. In DNA form, the CDR3 reads TGTGCCAGCAGCCCGCGGGGGGCAGGGGCTAGGGCTGAAGCTTTCTTT. Protein product: CASSPRGAGARAEAFF.

The chain combines TRBV9 with TRBJ2-1; 11 nucleotides match TRBD2. CDR1 and CDR2 (germline): SGDLS, YYNGEE. V lost 4 bases and J lost 3; bases outside the gene matches: 6. There are 16 residues in the CDR3. The CDR3, as DNA: TGTGCCAGCAGCAGTAGCGGGGGGGCAAACTACAATGAGCAGTTCTTC. As protein: CASSSSGGANYNEQFF.

CDR3 coding DNA: TGTGCCACCAGCAGAGATGGAGGGGGGAGGGCCTACGAGCAGTACTTC. Amino acid sequence: CATSRDGGGRAYEQYF. The chain carries TRBV15 and TRBJ2-7, with D maybe TRBD2 (7 bases). V shed 0 bases and J shed 2 bases, with 14 bases lying between them. Germline lookup yields CDR1 LNHNV and CDR2 YYDKDF (reference sequence). This CDR3 spans 16 amino acids.

This clone came up a few times. The chain combines TRBV7-9 with TRBJ1-2; no clear D gene. CDR3 size: 17 residues. Trimming took off 1 base at V and 4 bases at J, with 19 bases between the two ends. CDR1 is SEHNR and CDR2 is FQNEAQ in the germline V gene (reference sequence). For the CDR3, the DNA is TGTGCCAGCAGCTTAGTCCCCAATCTTTCGGGGTTCTATGGCTACACCTTC. Its translation: CASSLVPNLSGFYGYTF.

In this sample, this clone turned up once. V usage is TRBV30 and J usage is TRBJ2-7; TRBD1 agrees at 10 bases. After removal of 2 bases from V and 5 bases from J, the junction contained 9 bases not matched to a gene. Germline V gene sequence: CDR1 GTSNPN, CDR2 SVGIG (reference sequence). CDR3 length equals 15 residues. CDR3 coding DNA: TGTGCCTGGAGTCGTCCGACAGGGGGCTCTGACGAGCAGTACTTC. It specifies CAWSRPTGGSDEQYF.

This clone was counted a single time. The chain employs TRBV2 and TRBJ2-7, with 11 positions matching TRBD1. The V gene end was trimmed by 9 bases and the J gene end by 1 base; junction bases not matched to a gene: 5. This CDR3 has 14 residues. CDR1 and CDR2 from the germline V gene are SNHLY and FYNNEI. The CDR3 DNA reads as TGTGCCAGATCCGGGACAGGGGGTTCCTACGAGCAGTACTTC. Its translation: CARSGTGGSYEQYF.

The CDR3 DNA follows: TGTGCCAGTAGTCCCGTGACAGGCAACCTCATGAACACTGAAGCTTTCTTT. Translation: CASSPVTGNLMNTEAFF. The rearrangement links TRBV19 to TRBJ1-1; TRBD1 is a possible D gene (6 bases). CDR3 length: 17 amino acids. Germline assignment: CDR1 LNHDA and CDR2 SQIVND (reference sequence). V was clipped by 5 bases and J by 0 bases, with 19 bases between them. Filled out from reference TRBV19 and TRBJ1-1, the complete variable domain reads DGGITQSPKYLFRKEGQNVTLSCEQNLNHDAMYWYRQDPGQGLRLIYYSQIVNDFQKGDIAEGYSVSREKKESFPLTVTSAQKNPTAFYLCASSPVTGNLMNTEAFFGQGTRLTVV.

The chain couples TRBV7-8 to TRBJ2-1, with TRBD2 matching over 12 bases. V was pared by 5 bases and J by 6 bases, with 5 bases of the junction left unmatched. There are 15 residues in the CDR3. Germline CDR1 and CDR2: SGHVS and FQNEAQ. CDR3 in DNA: TGTGCCAGCAGCCTTCGACTAGCGGGAGTCAATGAGCAGTTCTTC. It yields the protein CASSLRLAGVNEQFF.